This T cell receptor beta chain was captured by sequencing in a study of T cells in Graves' hyperthyroidism and ophthalmopathy. Study findings and constraints: It was a median 6.5 months before onset that the model predicted ophthalmopathy. Most thyroid clonotypes expanded above 0.001 were also detected in blood.

The germline V gene has CDR1 SGHRS and CDR2 YFSETQ. The CDR3 is 16 amino acids. Trimming cost V 0 bases and J 0 bases, with 10 bases left between them. Amplified TCR beta CDR3 regions derived from RNA transcripts. First-round RT-PCR with HTBI primers amplified the TCR CDR3 region. TCRdb re-analysed the multiplex PCR reads in MiXCR, keeping a single row per CDR3 protein. Here the sample spans fewer than 700,000 distinct CDR3 sequences, about 17% being singletons. This clonotype was recorded many times. Its matching antigen is unknown. Hyperthyroidism patients were newly diagnosed, had disease duration under 2 months, and were aged 18 to 65 years.

The source material was blood. V and J are TRBV5-1 and TRBJ2-1; the D gene is possibly TRBD2 (6 bases). This receptor was obtained from a woman under 40 with Graves' hyperthyroidism. The CDR3, as DNA: TGCGCCAGCAGCTTGGTACTAGCCGGCTCCTACAATGAGCAGTTCTTC. Protein: CASSLVLAGSYNEQFF.